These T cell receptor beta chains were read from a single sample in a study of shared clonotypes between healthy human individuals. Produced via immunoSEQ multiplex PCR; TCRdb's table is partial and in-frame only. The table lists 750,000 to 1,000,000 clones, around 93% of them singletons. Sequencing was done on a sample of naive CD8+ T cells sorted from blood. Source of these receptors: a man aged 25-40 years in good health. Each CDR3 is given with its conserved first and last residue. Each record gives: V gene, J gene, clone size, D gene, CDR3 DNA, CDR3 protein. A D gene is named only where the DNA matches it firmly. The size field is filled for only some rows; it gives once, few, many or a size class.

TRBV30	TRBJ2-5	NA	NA	TGTGCCTGGAGTGGACAGACAAGAGAGGCCCAGTACTTC	CAWSGQTREAQYF
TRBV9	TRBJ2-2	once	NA	TGTGCCAGCAGCTTAGAGGGCGGTAGCGTGATGAACACCGGGGAGCTGTTTTTT	CASSLEGGSVMNTGELFF
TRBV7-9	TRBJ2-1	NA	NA	TGTGCCAGCATCCCAGGGACAATCTGGAATGAGCAGTTCTTC	CASIPGTIWNEQFF
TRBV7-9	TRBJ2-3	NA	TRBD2	TGTGCCAACGCGCGGGAGACGGAAGATACGCAGTATTTT	CANARETEDTQYF
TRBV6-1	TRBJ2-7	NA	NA	TGTGCCAGCAGTGAAGGGCCAGGGGTTTCCTACGAGCAGTACTTC	CASSEGPGVSYEQYF
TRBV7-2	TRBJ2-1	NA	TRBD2	TGTGCCAGCAGCTTAGTAGCTAGCGGAACGTACAATGAGCAGTTCTTC	CASSLVASGTYNEQFF
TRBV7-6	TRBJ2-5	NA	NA	TGTGCCAGCAGCTTAGGAGGGACCCAGTACTTC	CASSLGGTQYF
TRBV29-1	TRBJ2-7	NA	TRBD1	TGCAGCGTTGAATCAACAGGGGGTATTTACGAGCAGTACTTC	CSVESTGGIYEQYF
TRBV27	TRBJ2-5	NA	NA	TGTGCCAGCAGAGAAATGAGGTACCAAGAGACCCAGTACTTC	CASREMRYQETQYF
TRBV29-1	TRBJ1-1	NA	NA	TGCAGCGTTGAATTCGGTAAGAACACTGAAGCTTTCTTT	CSVEFGKNTEAFF
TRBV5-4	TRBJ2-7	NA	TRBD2	TGTGCCAGCAGCTACGGACTAGCCGGCGAGCAGTACTTC	CASSYGLAGEQYF
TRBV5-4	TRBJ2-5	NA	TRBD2	TGTGCCAGCAGCTGGGGACTAGCGGGAGAGGGTGAGACCCAGTACTTC	CASSWGLAGEGETQYF
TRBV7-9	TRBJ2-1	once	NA	TGTGCCAGCAGCTTATCATCAGAATACCGGGGAATGCGGAAGTTCTTC	CASSLSSEYRGMRKFF
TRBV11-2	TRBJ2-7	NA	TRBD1	TGTGCCAGCAGCTTAGATCTCGGGACAGGATCCTACGAGCAGTACTTC	CASSLDLGTGSYEQYF
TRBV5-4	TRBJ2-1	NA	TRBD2	TGTGCTTCCCTTGACCGGGCGGGAGCGACCATGGAGCAGTTCTTC	CASLDRAGATMEQFF
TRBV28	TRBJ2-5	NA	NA	TGTGCCAGCAGTTCCCCTCAGGGGCTGGAGACCCAGTACTTC	CASSSPQGLETQYF
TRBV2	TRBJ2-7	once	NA	TGTGCCAGCATCGAAGCTGAGCAGTACTTC	CASIEAEQYF
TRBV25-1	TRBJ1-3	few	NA	TGTGCCAGCAGCATAGGGAAGACCATATATTTT	CASSIGKTIYF
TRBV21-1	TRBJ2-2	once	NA	TGTGCCAGCAGCAGTTCGATCAGGACCGGGGAGCTGTTTTTT	CASSSSIRTGELFF
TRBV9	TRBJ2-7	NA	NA	TGTGCCAGCAGCAGAGCAGGGTCTGGCGAGCAGTACTTC	CASSRAGSGEQYF
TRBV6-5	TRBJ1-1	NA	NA	TGTGCCAGCAGATCCACAGGGACTGAAGCTTTCTTT	CASRSTGTEAFF
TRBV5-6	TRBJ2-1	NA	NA	TGTGCCAGCAGCTTGCCTAGGACTTCGTATAATGAGCAGTTCTTC	CASSLPRTSYNEQFF
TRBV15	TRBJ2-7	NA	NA	TGTGCCACCAGCAGAGACGTGGACTCAAGCTCCTACGAGCAGTACTTC	CATSRDVDSSSYEQYF
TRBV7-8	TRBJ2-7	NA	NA	TGTGCGACCCAAACCTACCTATCCTACGAGCAGTACTTC	CATQTYLSYEQYF
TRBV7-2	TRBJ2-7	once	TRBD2	TGTGCCAGCAGCTTAATCGGGGATAGCGGGAGGCGCGAGCAGTACTTC	CASSLIGDSGRREQYF
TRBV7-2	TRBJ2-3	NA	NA	TGTGCCAGCAGCCCCAACACAGATACGCAGTATTTT	CASSPNTDTQYF
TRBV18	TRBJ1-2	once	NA	TGTGCCAGCCCGGGGAGTGACCCCAACGATGGCTACACCTTC	CASPGSDPNDGYTF
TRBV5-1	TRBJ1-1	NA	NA	TGCGCCAGCAGCTTGGATGTCGGTAGGGGCAACACTGAAGCTTTCTTT	CASSLDVGRGNTEAFF
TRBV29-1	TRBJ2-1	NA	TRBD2	TGCAGCGCCTACCGACTAGCGGGACCCAATGAGCAGTTCTTC	CSAYRLAGPNEQFF
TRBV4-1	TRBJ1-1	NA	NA	TGCGCCAGCAGCCTTCGGGTCCCTGTCAGCACTGAAGCTTTCTTT	CASSLRVPVSTEAFF
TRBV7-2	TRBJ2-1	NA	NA	TGTGCCAGCAGCTTGGTGGGGCACAATGAGCAGTTCTTC	CASSLVGHNEQFF
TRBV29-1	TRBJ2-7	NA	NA	TGCAGCGTTGAGGGGCAGTCCTACGAGCAGTACTTC	CSVEGQSYEQYF
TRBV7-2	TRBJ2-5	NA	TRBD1	TGTGCCAGCAGCTTCTTCCGGACAGGGGTAGAGACCCAGTACTTC	CASSFFRTGVETQYF
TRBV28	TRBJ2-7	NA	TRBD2	TGTGCCAGCTGCTTTACGGGAGGCCACTCCTACGAGCAGTACTTC	CASCFTGGHSYEQYF
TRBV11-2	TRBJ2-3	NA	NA	TGTGCCAGCAGCTTAGGAAGGCCCCGAGGCACAGATACGCAGTATTTT	CASSLGRPRGTDTQYF
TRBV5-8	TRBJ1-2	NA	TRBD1	TGTGCCAGCAGCGCTAGGGGGACAGACGTCCATGGCTACACCTTC	CASSARGTDVHGYTF
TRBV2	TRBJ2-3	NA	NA	TGTGCCAGCAGTGTGGGTGCGGGGGCCCGCACAGATACGCAGTATTTT	CASSVGAGARTDTQYF
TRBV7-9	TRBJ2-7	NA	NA	TGTGCCAGCAGCCCGCAGACTGGCTACGAGCAGTACTTC	CASSPQTGYEQYF
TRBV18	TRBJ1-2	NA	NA	TGTGCCAGCTCACAACTAGAGCAAGGGGATTACTATGGCTACACCTTC	CASSQLEQGDYYGYTF